This T cell receptor (beta chain) came from a study of PD-L1 blockade in urothelial cancer. Sequencing used immunoSEQ multiplex PCR; TCRdb keeps in-frame clones, though not all of them. The sample has 55,000 to 80,000 clones; under 90% are singletons. As for time point: pretreatment peripheral blood. Germline V gives CDR1 GTSNPN, CDR2 SVGIG (reference sequence). The V gene lost 2 bases and the J gene lost 4 bases, with 12 bases spanning the gap. CDR3 length equals 14 residues. The sample in question was PBMCs, obtained around atezolizumab (anti-PD-L1) treatment. The clonotype originates from a man in his 70s with urothelial cancer. The chain employs TRBV30 and TRBJ1-5; no clear D gene. For the CDR3, the DNA is TGTGCCTGGAGTCCCCCGGGAGGGAATCAGCCCCAGCATTTT. Its translation is CAWSPPGGNQPQHF.